The rows below give T cell receptor beta chains drawn from one sample of a study of shared clonotypes between healthy human individuals. Data came from immunoSEQ multiplex PCR; TCRdb stores just in-frame clones and leaves some out. Of about 1.1 million clones listed, approximately 80% were seen once; the top ten hold about 0.94%. Source material: memory CD4+ T cells from PBMCs. All receptors derive from a man between 18 and 29 years old in good health. Some clones in this sample may be carry-over from other donors' samples. Each CDR3 is given with its conserved first and last residue. A D gene is named only where the DNA matches it firmly. The size field is filled for only some rows; it gives once, few, many or a size class.

TRBJ1-3,TRBV11-2,TRBD1,.,TGTGCCAGCAGCGACAGGGGGTCTGGAAACACCATATATTTT,CASSDRGSGNTIYF
TRBJ2-1,TRBV5-1,TRBD2,.,TGCGCCAGCAGCTCTGGACTAGCGGGGTACAATGAGCAGTTCTTC,CASSSGLAGYNEQFF
TRBJ2-1,TRBV9,.,few,TGTGCCAGCAGCGGCGGGACACTCGGTGAGCAGTTCTTC,CASSGGTLGEQFF
TRBJ1-2,TRBV5-6,TRBD1,.,TGTGCCAGCAGCTTGCTTGGAAGCAGGGGGAACTATGGCTACACCTTC,CASSLLGSRGNYGYTF
TRBJ2-7,TRBV14,.,.,TGTGCCAGCACACGGGGTTTGAGAACGGAGCAGTACTTC,CASTRGLRTEQYF
TRBJ2-7,TRBV6-1,.,.,TGTGCCAGCAGTGGCACAGGTCGGTACGAGCAGTACTTC,CASSGTGRYEQYF
TRBJ2-7,TRBV5-1,.,few,TGCGCCAGCAGCTTGGAGGCCCCGACAGGAGCAGTCTCCTACGAGCAGTACTTC,CASSLEAPTGAVSYEQYF
TRBJ2-3,TRBV28,TRBD1,.,TGTGCCAGCAGTGGACAGGGAGGCACAGATACGCAGTATTTT,CASSGQGGTDTQYF
TRBJ2-4,TRBV7-6,TRBD1,.,TGTGCCAGCAGCTGGTCCTACAGGGGGCCCAAAAACATTCAGTACTTC,CASSWSYRGPKNIQYF
TRBJ1-5,TRBV9,.,.,TGTGCCAGCAGCGACGGGATGGGAGTACCCAATCAGCCCCAGCATTTT,CASSDGMGVPNQPQHF
TRBJ2-2,TRBV7-9,.,.,TGTGCCAGCAGCAGGTTCGGGGAGCTGTTTTTT,CASSRFGELFF
TRBJ2-6,TRBV29-1,TRBD1,once,TGCAGCGTGACAGGGGGCGCTGGGGCCAACGTCCTGACTTTC,CSVTGGAGANVLTF
TRBJ2-2,TRBV5-1,.,.,TGCGCCAGCAGCTTGGTCCAGGTCGATGGGCGGGGAGGTACCGGGGAGCTGTTTTTT,CASSLVQVDGRGGTGELFF
TRBJ2-2,TRBV7-8,.,.,TGTGCCAGCAGCTTAGCGCCCCCTCACGGGGAGCTGTTTTTT,CASSLAPPHGELFF
TRBJ2-5,TRBV4-1,TRBD2,.,TGCGCCAGCAGCCAACTAGCGGGAATCCAAGAGACCCAGTACTTC,CASSQLAGIQETQYF
TRBJ2-3,TRBV4-2,.,few,TGTGCCAGCAGCCAAGATCCGCGCACAGATACGCAGTATTTT,CASSQDPRTDTQYF
TRBJ2-7,TRBV6-5,.,.,TGTGCCAGCAGTTACTCGCCCTCACTAGTGTACGAGCAGTACTTC,CASSYSPSLVYEQYF
TRBJ1-2,TRBV18,TRBD1,.,TGTGCCAGCTCACCAAAACAGGGGGCGCATGGCTACACCTTC,CASSPKQGAHGYTF
TRBJ2-3,TRBV28,TRBD2,.,TGTGCCAGCAGCCCGCGGGGGAGAAGCGGGCTTAGCACAGATACGCAGTATTTT,CASSPRGRSGLSTDTQYF
TRBJ2-5,TRBV28,.,.,TGTGCCAGCAGCAGTGGGGGAGAGACCCAGTACTTC,CASSSGGETQYF
TRBJ2-2,TRBV28,.,once,TGTGCCAGCAAATCCGCGTCCAGGGAGCTGTTTTTT,CASKSASRELFF
TRBJ1-1,TRBV6-1,TRBD1,.,TGTGCCAGCAGTGGCGGGACAGGGGTCGTCTCGGCTGGGGCTTTCTTT,CASSGGTGVVSAGAFF
TRBJ2-4,TRBV28,TRBD2,few,TGTGCCAGCAGTCCCGGGGGAGGGGAGGGCAAAAACATTCAGTACTTC,CASSPGGGEGKNIQYF
TRBJ1-2,TRBV27,.,.,TGTGCCAGCAGTCGAAACGGGGACGGTGGCTACACCTTC,CASSRNGDGGYTF
TRBJ1-1,TRBV12-5,.,.,TGTGCTAGTGGCGGCCTTAACACTGAAGCTTTCTTT,CASGGLNTEAFF
TRBJ2-2,TRBV11-3,.,few,TGTGCCAGCAGCTTCCGTTATGGGGGGCAGGACGGGGAGCTGTTTTTT,CASSFRYGGQDGELFF
TRBJ1-3,TRBV6-1,.,.,TGTGCCAGCAGTGCAGGGGCGAGAAACACCATATATTTT,CASSAGARNTIYF
TRBJ2-6,TRBV28,TRBD1,.,TGTGCCAGCTCGACAGGGCTGGCTGGGGCCAACGTCCTGACTTTC,CASSTGLAGANVLTF
TRBJ1-1,TRBV29-1,.,.,TGCAGCGTACAGCGACTCACTGAAGCTTTCTTT,CSVQRLTEAFF
TRBJ2-7,TRBV18,.,.,TGTGTCAGCTCACCCGAGAGGTTCCACGAGCAGTACTTC,CVSSPERFHEQYF
TRBJ2-7,TRBV19,.,.,TGTGCCAGTACCATCCTAAAGACTACCTTGAACTCCTACGAGCAGTACTTC,CASTILKTTLNSYEQYF
TRBJ1-1,TRBV14,.,.,TGTGCCAGCAGCCAAGCGAGGCACACTGAAGCTTTCTTT,CASSQARHTEAFF
TRBJ2-2,TRBV5-4,TRBD2,.,TGTGCCAGCAGTCCGGGACTAGCGCTTAACACCGGGGAGCTGTTTTTT,CASSPGLALNTGELFF
TRBJ2-3,TRBV7-2,.,.,TGTGCCAGCAGCATCTATAGCACAGATACGCAGTATTTT,CASSIYSTDTQYF
TRBJ2-1,TRBV9,TRBD1,.,TGTGCCAGCAGCGTAACGCAGGGGGCGTGGAATGAGCAGTTCTTC,CASSVTQGAWNEQFF
TRBJ2-7,TRBV6-6,.,.,TGTGCCAGCAGTCCCTCCAACTACGAGCAGTACTTC,CASSPSNYEQYF
TRBJ1-2,TRBV9,.,.,TGTGCCAGCAGCGTCGGGACGGTAGCTAACTATGGCTACACCTTC,CASSVGTVANYGYTF
TRBJ2-7,TRBV5-1,TRBD2,.,TGCGCCAGCAGCTTGGGGGAGGGAGCCTACGAGCAGTACTTC,CASSLGEGAYEQYF
TRBJ2-5,TRBV11-2,TRBD2,.,TGTGCCAGCAGCTCCGGACTAGCGGGCGGACAAGAGACCCAGTACTTC,CASSSGLAGGQETQYF
TRBJ2-3,TRBV5-4,.,.,TGTGCCAGCAGTTCCGAAGGAGGTTTGGGGGCTAGCACAGATACGCAGTATTTT,CASSSEGGLGASTDTQYF
TRBJ1-6,TRBV5-1,.,.,TGCGCCAGCAGCTTGGCCGGGGCGGCTAATTCACCCCTCCACTTT,CASSLAGAANSPLHF
TRBJ2-5,TRBV28,TRBD2,.,TGTGCCAGCAGCCGGATGTGGGGAGGGACCCCCCAAGAGACCCAGTACTTC,CASSRMWGGTPQETQYF
TRBJ2-7,TRBV21-1,.,few,TGTGCCACCACCGGTCGCGTTTTGTCTGGCGAGCAGTACTTC,CATTGRVLSGEQYF
TRBJ2-7,TRBV28,.,.,TGTGCCAGCAGGTCTCCTAACGGCGTCGAGCAGTACTTC,CASRSPNGVEQYF
TRBJ2-5,TRBV5-1,TRBD1,.,TGCGCCAGCAGCACGGACAGGGTTTGGGAGACCCAGTACTTC,CASSTDRVWETQYF
TRBJ1-5,TRBV5-6,TRBD1,.,TGTGCCAGCAGCTTGACAGTGTGGCAGGGGGCCGGCAATCAGCCCCAGCATTTT,CASSLTVWQGAGNQPQHF
TRBJ2-1,TRBV7-9,.,.,TGTGCCAGCAGCAAACAACCCGGGCTCCGTTTTGGGAATGAGCAGTTCTTC,CASSKQPGLRFGNEQFF
TRBJ1-2,TRBV6-5,.,.,TGTGCCAGCAGTTACTCCTCGGTTAACTATGGCTACACCTTC,CASSYSSVNYGYTF
TRBJ2-3,TRBV5-8,.,few,TGTGCCAGCAGCTTTTTGACAGGATACACAGATACGCAGTATTTT,CASSFLTGYTDTQYF
TRBJ2-7,TRBV28,.,.,TGTGCCAGCAGTTTACCCGGACAGAAGGAGTACTTC,CASSLPGQKEYF
TRBJ2-2,TRBV6-6,TRBD1,once,TGTGCCAGCACCCCGGACAGGGCCAGCGGGGAGCTGTTTTTT,CASTPDRASGELFF
TRBJ2-7,TRBV6-1,.,few,TGTGCCAGCAGTGAAATCTTTGGGCAGGGGTTAGAGCAGTACTTC,CASSEIFGQGLEQYF
TRBJ2-5,TRBV2,.,.,TGTGCCAGCAGTACAAAAGAGACCCAGTACTTC,CASSTKETQYF
TRBJ2-2,TRBV27,.,.,TGTGCCAGCAGTTTACTGGCGGTCAACACCGGGGAGCTGTTTTTT,CASSLLAVNTGELFF
TRBJ2-3,TRBV9,TRBD2,.,TGTGCCAGCAGCGCCGGGCTAGCGGGAGGGAGTTCAGATACGCAGTATTTT,CASSAGLAGGSSDTQYF